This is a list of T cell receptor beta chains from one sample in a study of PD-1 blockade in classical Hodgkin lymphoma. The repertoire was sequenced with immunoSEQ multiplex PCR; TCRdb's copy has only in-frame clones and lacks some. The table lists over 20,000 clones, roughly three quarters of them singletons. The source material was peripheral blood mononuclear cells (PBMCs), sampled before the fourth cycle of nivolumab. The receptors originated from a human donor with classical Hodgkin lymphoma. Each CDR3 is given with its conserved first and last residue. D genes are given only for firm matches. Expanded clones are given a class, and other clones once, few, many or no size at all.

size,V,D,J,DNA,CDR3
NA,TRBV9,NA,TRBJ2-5,TGTGCCAGCAGCTCTCGATCGTCCAGTCGGGGAGAAGAGACCCAGTACTTC,CASSSRSSSRGEETQYF
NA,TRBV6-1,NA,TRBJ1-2,TGTGCCAGCAGTGGATCCGGGGGGCATGGCTACACCTTC,CASSGSGGHGYTF
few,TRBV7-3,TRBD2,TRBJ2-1,TGTGCCAGCAGCGGGGGGGAGCGGAGCTCCTACAATGAGCAGTTCTTC,CASSGGERSSYNEQFF
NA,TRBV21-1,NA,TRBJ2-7,TGTGCCAGCAGCCGGGGGGACTCCAAAGGGTCCTACGAGCAGTACTTC,CASSRGDSKGSYEQYF
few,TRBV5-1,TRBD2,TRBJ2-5,TGCGCCAGCAGCTTGTGGCTAGCGGGAGGCTTTAGGGGGACCCAGTACTTC,CASSLWLAGGFRGTQYF
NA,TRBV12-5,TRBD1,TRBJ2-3,TGTGCTAGTGGTTTGGTACCCGATGGGACAGGGGGCACAGATACGCAGTATTTT,CASGLVPDGTGGTDTQYF
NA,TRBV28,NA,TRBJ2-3,TGTGCCAGCAGTTTCCCCCAGGAGGCGGGGGATACGCAGTATTTT,CASSFPQEAGDTQYF
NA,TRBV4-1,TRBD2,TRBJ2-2,TGCGCCAGCAGCCAGTCACTAGCGGGGTCTGCCACCGGGGAGCTGTTTTTT,CASSQSLAGSATGELFF
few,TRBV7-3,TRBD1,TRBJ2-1,TGTGCCAGCAGTCCGGGACAGGGATACAATGAGCAGTTCTTC,CASSPGQGYNEQFF
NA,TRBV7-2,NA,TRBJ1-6,TGTGCCAGCAGCTTTTCTTTTCGGGATTCACCCCTCCACTTT,CASSFSFRDSPLHF